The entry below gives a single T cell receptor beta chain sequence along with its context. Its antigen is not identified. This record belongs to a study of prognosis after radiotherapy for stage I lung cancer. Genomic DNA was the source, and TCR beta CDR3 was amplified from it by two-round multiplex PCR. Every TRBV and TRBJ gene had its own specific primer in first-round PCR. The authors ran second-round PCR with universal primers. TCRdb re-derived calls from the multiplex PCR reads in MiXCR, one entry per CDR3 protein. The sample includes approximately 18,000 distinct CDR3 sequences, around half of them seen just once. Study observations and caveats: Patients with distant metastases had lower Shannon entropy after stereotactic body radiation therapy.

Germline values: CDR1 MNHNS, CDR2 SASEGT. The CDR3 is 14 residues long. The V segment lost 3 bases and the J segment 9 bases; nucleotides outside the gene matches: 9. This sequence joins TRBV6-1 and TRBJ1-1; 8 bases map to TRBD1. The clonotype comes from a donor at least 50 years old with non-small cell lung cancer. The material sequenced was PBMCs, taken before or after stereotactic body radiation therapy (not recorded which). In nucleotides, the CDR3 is TGTGCCAGCAGTGAGGGCAGGGGGCGGGTGAAAGCTTTCTTT. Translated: CASSEGRGRVKAFF.